Shown below are 26 T cell receptor beta chains from a single sample sequenced in a study of blood T cell repertoires in COVID-19. Profiling relied on immunoSEQ multiplex PCR, and the TCRdb table lists in-frame clones only, not all of them. The top ten hold around 29% of the sample, which has roughly 80,000 clones, under 85% seen once. The sequenced material came from peripheral blood. These receptors all stem from an elderly woman with acute or convalescent COVID-19.

The J gene is TRBJ1-2, the V gene TRBV27; weak D call: TRBD1 (6 bases). V lost 2 bases and J 6 bases, leaving 13 bases between the germline ends. Germline CDR1 MNHEY, CDR2 SMNVEV (reference sequence). CDR3 size: 14 residues. CDR3 loop: CASSLHREGNGYTF. For the CDR3, the DNA is TGTGCCAGCAGTTTACACAGGGAAGGGAATGGCTACACCTTC.

The V call is TRBV18, the J call TRBJ2-5; tentatively, D is TRBD1 (5 bases). Between the trimmed V and J ends, which lost 3 bases and 5 bases, there was a span of 10 bases. The CDR3 spans 13 residues. Germline-derived CDR1 and CDR2 are KGHSH and LQKENI. CDR3 in amino acids: CASSPGLGETQYF. CDR3 nucleotide sequence: TGTGCCAGCTCACCGGGGCTGGGGGAGACCCAGTACTTC. Combining the CDR3 with reference TRBV18 and TRBJ2-5 gives the whole variable domain NAGVMQNPRHLVRRRGQEARLRCSPMKGHSHVYWYRQLPEEGLKFMVYLQKENIIDESGMPKERFSAEFPKEGPSILRIQQVVRGDSAAYFCASSPGLGETQYFGPGTRLLVL.

The chain links TRBV10-2 to TRBJ1-1, with no clear D. This CDR3 has 14 amino acids. Germline CDR1 is WSHSY and CDR2 is SAAADI. Trimming removed 8 bases from V and 7 bases from J, with 20 bases in between. The CDR3 coding sequence is TGCGCCAGCCTGCGAGGGTTTAGTCGAGGTGAAGCTTTCTTT. It specifies CASLRGFSRGEAFF.

The chain joins TRBV19 to TRBJ2-1, with 13 bases fitting TRBD2. CDR3 length: 16 residues. The V gene's germline CDR1 is LNHDA and CDR2 SQIVND (reference sequence). V lost 7 bases and J lost 9; bases outside the gene matches: 12. CDR3 nucleotides: TGTGCCAGTACCGCCTCACTAGCGGGAGGGCATGGTGAGCAGTTCTTC. Protein: CASTASLAGGHGEQFF.

The V call is TRBV5-1, the J call TRBJ2-1, with TRBD2 matching 10 bases. With 4 bases clipped from V and 1 base from J, the junction kept 23 bases outside the gene matches. This CDR3 contains 22 residues. Germline CDR1 is SGHRS and CDR2 is YFSETQ. The CDR3 is CASSAPEGRGETSGISYNEQFF. The CDR3 nucleotides read TGCGCCAGCAGCGCCCCCGAGGGCAGGGGAGAAACTAGCGGGATATCCTACAATGAGCAGTTCTTC.

This clone was counted at least ten times. This chain connects TRBV28 to TRBJ2-7; D remains unclear. Germline V gives CDR1 MDHEN, CDR2 SYDVKM. Trimming took off 3 bases at V and 0 bases at J, with 6 bases between the two ends. The CDR3 has 13 amino acids. CDR3 DNA sequence: TGTGCCAGCAGTTTCGGGTTCTCCTACGAGCAGTACTTC. Its protein is CASSFGFSYEQYF. Filled out from reference TRBV28 and TRBJ2-7, the complete variable domain reads DVKVTQSSRYLVKRTGEKVFLECVQDMDHENMFWYRQDPGLGLRLIYFSYDVKMKEKGDIPEGYSVSREKKERFSLILESASTNQTSMYLCASSFGFSYEQYFGPGTRLTVT.

This chain joins TRBV2 and TRBJ1-1; D unclear. Germline values: CDR1 SNHLY, CDR2 FYNNEI. Trimming pared 2 bases from V and 5 bases from J, leaving 12 bases between. The CDR3 is made up of 14 amino acids. CDR3 sequence (DNA): TGTGCCAGCAGTGAAAGACAATGGAGGACTGAAGCTTTCTTT. This gives the protein CASSERQWRTEAFF.

This clone was detected only once. The chain links TRBV27 to TRBJ2-2; D gene ambiguous. V was cut by 7 bases and J by 6 bases, with 12 bases left in between. The CDR3 has 13 residues. The germline V gene has CDR1 MNHEY and CDR2 SMNVEV (reference sequence). For the CDR3, the DNA is TGTGCCAGCACTCCTCCCCCCCCCGGGGAGCTGTTTTTT. Its translation is CASTPPPPGELFF.

The chain has TRBV5-6 and TRBJ2-5; D is ambiguous. Trimming removed 4 bases from V and 0 bases from J, with 13 bases in between. Germline V gene data show CDR1 as SGHDT and CDR2 as YYEEEE. CDR3 length: 15 residues. The CDR3 spells CASSTATEYQETQYF. Written as DNA, the CDR3 is TGTGCCAGCAGCACAGCTACAGAGTACCAAGAGACCCAGTACTTC.

V is TRBV4-2 and J is TRBJ2-3, with a weak D call TRBD1 (6 bases). CDR1 and CDR2 (germline): LGHNA, YNFKEQ. There are 19 residues in the CDR3. Trimming took off 0 bases at V and 0 bases at J, with 19 bases between the two ends. CDR3 in DNA: TGTGCCAGCAGCCAAGATCCCTTCTCCGGGACATCTAGCACAGATACGCAGTATTTT. This encodes CASSQDPFSGTSSTDTQYF.

This chain links TRBV5-8 with TRBJ2-5, with D possibly TRBD1 on 5 matching bases. The V and J ends lost 1 base and 0 bases respectively, with 7 bases between them. This CDR3 is 14 amino acids long. Germline assignment: CDR1 SGHTS and CDR2 YDEGEE. The CDR3 region is CASSLPRDQETQYF. The CDR3 DNA follows: TGTGCCAGCAGCTTGCCCAGGGACCAAGAGACCCAGTACTTC.

The gene calls are TRBV4-1 and TRBJ2-2; 8 bases fit TRBD2. V was pared by 4 bases and J by 1 base, with 14 bases of the junction left unmatched. Germline-derived CDR1 and CDR2 are MGHRA and YSYEKL. The length of the CDR3 is 19 residues. CDR3 region: CASSPKPGGGLGNTGELFF. CDR3 coding DNA: TGCGCCAGCAGCCCAAAACCGGGGGGGGGCCTAGGGAACACCGGGGAGCTGTTTTTT.

This chain uses TRBV18 with TRBJ2-1; TRBD2 matches at 7 bases. V gave up 0 bases and J gave up 9 bases; unmatched junction bases: 11. Germline V CDR1 and CDR2: KGHSH, LQKENI. CDR3 length equals 16 residues. The CDR3 nucleotides read TGTGCCAGCTCACCACCGGCGGCGGGAGAAGGGCCTGAGCAGTTCTTC. As protein: CASSPPAAGEGPEQFF.

The chain is built from TRBV5-4 and TRBJ2-5; 12 bases match TRBD2. The germline V gene encodes CDR1 SGHNT and CDR2 YYREEE (reference sequence). The CDR3 spans 15 residues. Germline trimming cut 1 base from V and 3 bases from J; bases unmatched to any gene: 1. DNA for the CDR3: TGTGCCAGCAGCTTGCTAGCGGGAGGGGAAGAGACCCAGTACTTC. Its protein is CASSLLAGGEETQYF.

J is TRBJ1-5 and V is TRBV11-3, with 12 bases identical to TRBD1. Germline CDR1 SGHNT, CDR2 YENEEA. V was clipped by 6 bases and J by 4 bases; unmatched bases: 13. The length of the CDR3 is 18 residues. The CDR3: CASSNFSGTGGGNQPQHF. The CDR3 DNA reads as TGTGCCAGCAGTAACTTTTCCGGGACAGGGGGCGGTAATCAGCCCCAGCATTTT.

V is TRBV18 and J is TRBJ1-1; possibly TRBD1 for D (6 bases). The CDR3 spans 15 residues. The germline V and J ends were trimmed by 4 bases and 4 bases, with 16 bases remaining between them. Germline V lookup: CDR1 KGHSH, CDR2 LQKENI. CDR3 sequence (DNA): TGTGCCAGCTCACTTCCACAGGGCGGGCGCACTGAAGCTTTCTTT. It is translated as CASSLPQGGRTEAFF.

V and J are TRBV6-6 and TRBJ2-5; 7 bases match TRBD1. Germline V CDR1 and CDR2: MNHNY, SVGAGI (reference sequence). The CDR3 has 15 residues. Trimming removed 4 bases from V and 5 bases from J; junction bases left unmatched: 10. The CDR3 reads CASSLVKGARETQYF. CDR3 DNA: TGTGCCAGCAGTTTGGTGAAGGGGGCTCGGGAGACCCAGTACTTC.

V and J are TRBV11-2 and TRBJ2-7; D is perhaps TRBD1 (5 bases). CDR1 is SGHAT, CDR2 FQNNGV, per germline. Trimming pared 5 bases from V and 5 bases from J, leaving 13 bases between. CDR3 length equals 13 residues. The CDR3 region has the DNA TGTGCCAGCAGCCCTCTTTTACAGGACGAGCAGTACTTC. Translation: CASSPLLQDEQYF.

This chain connects TRBV3-1 (or the pseudogene TRBV3-2) to TRBJ2-5; TRBD1 aligns across 7 bases. In germline, CDR1 is LGHDT, CDR2 YNNKEL (reference sequence). The CDR3 extends over 14 amino acids. With 2 bases clipped from V and 4 bases from J, the junction kept 4 bases outside the gene matches. Written as DNA, the CDR3 is TGTGCCAGCAGCCAATCAGACAGGGTAGAGACCCAGTACTTC. Amino acids: CASSQSDRVETQYF.

V is TRBV24-1 and J is TRBJ2-4; 12 bases are a match to TRBD2. The CDR3 is 17 residues long. Germline V gene lookup returns CDR1 KGHDR and CDR2 SFDVKD. V shed 6 bases and J 0 bases; nucleotides not matched to a gene: 5. The DNA of the CDR3 is TGTGCCACCAGTAAAACTAGCGGGAGGAAAGCCAAAAACATTCAGTACTTC. It translates to CATSKTSGRKAKNIQYF.

This clone came up once. J is TRBJ2-2 and V is TRBV2; TRBD2 is a possible D gene (6 bases). The germline V gene has CDR1 SNHLY and CDR2 FYNNEI. The CDR3 is 15 amino acids. V was clipped by 0 bases and J by 6 bases, with 11 bases between them. DNA for the CDR3: TGTGCCAGCAGTGAAGCGCGGAGGGTAGCCGGGGAGCTGTTTTTT. Protein: CASSEARRVAGELFF.

The J gene is TRBJ2-3, the V gene TRBV20-1; D ambiguous. Germline CDR1 reads DFQATT; CDR2 reads SNEGSKA (reference sequence). Trimming shortened V by 3 bases and J by 3 bases, and 7 bases separated the two germline ends. The CDR3 has 12 amino acids. The DNA of the CDR3 is TGCAGTGCTAGTTCGGTAACAGATACGCAGTATTTT. Translating gives CSASSVTDTQYF.

V and J are TRBV7-9 and TRBJ1-2, with 9 bases fitting TRBD1. There are 13 residues in the CDR3. The germline V gene encodes CDR1 SEHNR and CDR2 FQNEAQ (reference sequence). With V trimmed by 3 bases and J by 6 bases, 2 bases remained unmatched. The CDR3 sequence: CASSLRQGDGYTF. CDR3 nucleotide sequence: TGTGCCAGCAGCTTGAGACAGGGGGATGGCTACACCTTC.

The V gene is TRBV4-2, the J gene TRBJ2-7; 8 bases are a match to TRBD2. The V segment lost 1 base and the J segment 2 bases; nucleotides outside the gene matches: 7. CDR1 is LGHNA and CDR2 is YNFKEQ in the germline V gene. This CDR3 spans 16 amino acids. CDR3 DNA sequence: TGTGCCAGCAGCCAAGTTCTCCGCGGGAGGCCCTACGAGCAGTACTTC. It yields the protein CASSQVLRGRPYEQYF.

DNA of the CDR3: TGCGCCAGCAGCTTCTCAGGGGAGAAAAAACTGTTTTTT. Its translation: CASSFSGEKKLFF. The rearrangement links TRBV5-1 to TRBJ1-4, with D perhaps TRBD1 (6 bases). The germline V and J ends were trimmed by 2 bases and 9 bases, with 11 bases remaining between them. This CDR3 contains 13 residues. CDR1 is SGHRS, CDR2 YFSETQ, per germline.

This clone was picked up one time. The rearrangement uses TRBV6-5 and TRBJ2-2; TRBD2 matches 12 bases. This CDR3 region has 15 residues. V was clipped by 7 bases and J by 6 bases; unmatched bases: 6. The germline V gene encodes CDR1 MNHEY and CDR2 SVGAGI. The DNA for the CDR3 is TGTGCCAGCACCGGACTAGCGGGAAGGTCCGGGGAGCTGTTTTTT. This gives the protein CASTGLAGRSGELFF.